The next 13 T cell receptor beta chains were all read from a single sample in a study of blood T cells in healthy people across ages. For the second PCR, which ran for roughly 6 to 12 cycles, a sample-barcoded 5' primer and a J-beta primer mix were used. TCRdb fed the 5' RACE reads into MiXCR, producing one record per CDR3 protein. Of 540,000 or so distinct CDR3 sequences listed, under 30% are singletons. These same records also appear under a second study, on T cells of mothers and their children.

The sequenced sample was blood. These receptors were taken from a boy aged 5-17 years in good health.

In its sample, this clonotype was seen a few times. The rearrangement links TRBV9 to TRBJ2-6; tentative D call: TRBD1 (7 bases). Trimming removed 1 base from V and 3 bases from J, with 20 bases in between. This CDR3 region has 19 residues. The germline gives CDR1 SGDLS, CDR2 YYNGEE. CDR3 nucleotide sequence: TGTGCCAGCAGCGTACCCTCGGGGGACAGCGAGGGTGGGGCCAACGTCCTGACTTTC. Translation gives CASSVPSGDSEGGANVLTF.

A few counts support this clonotype. The chain employs TRBV6-2 or TRBV6-3 and TRBJ1-1, with TRBD1 matching over 9 bases. V gave up 2 bases and J gave up 5 bases; unmatched junction bases: 9. CDR1 is MNHEY and CDR2 is SVGEGT in the germline V gene. CDR3 length: 16 residues. CDR3 residues: CASSYGRRDRDTEAFF. CDR3 nucleotides: TGTGCCAGCAGTTACGGACGCCGGGACAGGGATACTGAAGCTTTCTTT.

V usage is TRBV4-3 and J usage is TRBJ2-2; D call uncertain. Germline CDR1 is LGHNA and CDR2 is YSLEER. This CDR3 has 15 amino acids. Trimming took 1 base from V and 1 from J, leaving 7 bases between them. The CDR3 here is CASSQGSGNTGELFF. CDR3 coding DNA: TGCGCCAGCAGCCAAGGAAGTGGGAACACCGGGGAGCTGTTTTTT.

This clonotype was detected only a few times. The chain recombines TRBV20-1 with TRBJ2-5; a possible D gene is TRBD1 (5 bases). The CDR3 has 11 residues. V was trimmed by 5 bases and J by 3 bases, leaving 7 bases between them. The germline CDR1 and CDR2 sequences are DFQATT and SNEGSKA (reference sequence). CDR3 DNA: TGCAGTGCTCAGGGAAAAGAGACCCAGTACTTC. Translation gives CSAQGKETQYF.

This clonotype was seen only a few times. In this CDR3 the conserved last residue, phenylalanine or tryptophan, is missing, so a read error is likely. The V gene is TRBV13, the J gene TRBJ2-3; the match to TRBD2 covers 16 bases. Trimming removed 5 bases from V and 2 bases from J; junction bases left unmatched: 4. The length of the CDR3 is 17 residues. Germline V gene sequence: CDR1 PRHDT, CDR2 FYEKMQ (reference sequence). For the CDR3, the DNA is TGTGCCAGCAGCCCGGGACTAGCGGGGGGGCTCACAGATACGCAGTATCTT. Protein product: CASSPGLAGGLTDTQYL.

In its sample, this clonotype was seen a few times. This sequence joins TRBV20-1 and TRBJ2-2; D remains unclear. The CDR3 sequence is 13 residues long. The V and J ends lost 4 bases and 4 bases respectively, with 10 bases between them. Germline-derived CDR1 and CDR2 are DFQATT and SNEGSKA (reference sequence). CDR3 sequence (DNA): TGCAGTGCTACCGATCGTGGCACCGGGGAGCTGTTTTTT. Protein product: CSATDRGTGELFF.

This clonotype was seen only a few times. This chain links TRBV6-2 or TRBV6-3 with TRBJ2-7; weak D call: TRBD2 (5 bases). The CDR3 extends over 13 amino acids. V was shortened by 8 bases and J by 2 bases, with 13 bases between the two germline ends. Germline lookup yields CDR1 MNHEY and CDR2 SVGEGT. This chain's CDR3 is CASAWTQPYEQYF. The DNA for the CDR3 is TGTGCCAGCGCATGGACTCAGCCCTACGAGCAGTACTTC.

The chain employs TRBV27 and TRBJ2-7; weak D call: TRBD2 (6 bases). CDR1 and CDR2 from the germline V gene are MNHEY and SMNVEV (reference sequence). Deletions cut 2 bases from V and 5 bases from J, with 13 bases between. This CDR3 spans 14 amino acids. CDR3 region: CASSLRGGADEQYF. CDR3 DNA: TGTGCCAGCAGTTTAAGGGGAGGAGCGGACGAGCAGTACTTC.

This clonotype was detected only a few times. V and J are TRBV6-5 and TRBJ1-2; TRBD1 agrees at 9 bases. The V and J ends lost 8 bases and 3 bases, in that order; junction bases with no gene match: 7. Germline CDR1 reads MNHEY; CDR2 reads SVGAGI. There are 14 residues in the CDR3. CDR3 protein: CASGPGQGHYGYTF. Here the CDR3 DNA reads TGTGCCAGCGGACCAGGACAGGGGCACTATGGCTACACCTTC.

This clonotype was found a few times. V is TRBV7-2 and J is TRBJ2-1; 8 bases fit TRBD2. Germline CDR1 and CDR2: SGHTA and FQGNSA. Losses at the gene ends were 5 bases for V and 4 bases for J; bases not matched to a gene: 16. This CDR3 comprises 18 residues. The CDR3 coding sequence is TGTGCCAGCAGCCTAAGACCTTCGATAGCGGGGCTATACAATGAGCAGTTCTTC. This sequence encodes CASSLRPSIAGLYNEQFF.

This clonotype was detected a few times. V usage is TRBV3-1 and J usage is TRBJ2-5, with D unresolved. The J call could be wrong; TRBJ2-1 is a better fit for the DNA end. Per the germline V gene, CDR1 is LGHDT and CDR2 is YNNKEL (reference sequence). The CDR3 has 16 residues. The CDR3 bases are TGTGCCAGCAGCCGGTTTGAGGAAAGGCAAAACAATGAGCAGTTCTTC. Its translation is CASSRFEERQNNEQFF.

The rearrangement joins TRBV28 to TRBJ2-7, with 13 bases that match TRBD2. The V gene's germline CDR1 is MDHEN and CDR2 SYDVKM. The CDR3 spans 16 residues. After removal of 4 bases from V and 2 bases from J, the junction contained 5 bases not matched to a gene. In nucleotides, the CDR3 is TGTGCCAGCAGTTGGAGACTAGCGGGAGGTGCCTACGAGCAGTACTTC. Translated: CASSWRLAGGAYEQYF.

In its sample, this clonotype was seen a few times. This chain connects TRBV20-1 to TRBJ2-1; 10 bases align to TRBD2. The ends lost 5 bases at V and 0 bases at J; junction bases unmatched: 19. Germline CDR1 DFQATT, CDR2 SNEGSKA (reference sequence). This CDR3 has 20 residues. CDR3 loop: CSASPRATSGPRSSYNEQFF. The CDR3 nucleotides read TGCAGTGCTTCCCCGAGGGCGACTAGCGGGCCTCGAAGCTCCTACAATGAGCAGTTCTTC.